These 30 T cell receptor beta chains were sequenced from one sample in a study of blood T cell repertoires in COVID-19. The data were produced by immunoSEQ multiplex PCR, yet TCRdb's version contains in-frame clones alone and is incomplete. The data contain some 42,000 clones, 60% to 80% of them seen just once; the ten biggest clones take up about 26%. Sequenced input: peripheral blood. All receptors come from a woman aged 65 to 85 with acute or convalescent COVID-19.

This clone has only a few counts. The chain employs TRBV5-6 and TRBJ1-1, with a weak D call TRBD1 (5 bases). CDR1 and CDR2 (germline): SGHDT, YYEEEE. The CDR3 covers 16 residues. V dropped 4 bases and J dropped 2 bases, with 18 bases sitting between them. For the CDR3, the DNA is TGTGCCAGCAGCCTCATTCTAGGCGGGGGTAACACTGAAGCTTTCTTT. Encoded protein: CASSLILGGGNTEAFF.

The chain is built from TRBV6-1 and TRBJ2-2, with TRBD2 matching over 8 bases. The CDR3 is 15 residues long. Germline lookup yields CDR1 MNHNS and CDR2 SASEGT. Germline trimming cut 7 bases from V and 5 bases from J; bases unmatched to any gene: 9. In nucleotides, the CDR3 is TGTGCCAGCAATCCCGGGACTAGGGGGACCGGGGAGCTGTTTTTT. Translation gives CASNPGTRGTGELFF.

This clone appeared once. This sequence joins TRBV6-1 and TRBJ2-5; 10 nucleotides line up with TRBD1. The junction had 8 bases not matched to a gene; V was cut back by 3 bases and J by 4 bases. The germline V gene encodes CDR1 MNHNS and CDR2 SASEGT. The CDR3 sequence is 16 residues long. The CDR3 is CASSERPGQGLETQYF. The CDR3, as DNA: TGTGCCAGCAGTGAGAGACCGGGACAGGGGTTAGAGACCCAGTACTTC.

The chain links TRBV11-2 to TRBJ2-6; no clear D gene. The CDR3 sequence is 18 residues long. In germline, CDR1 is SGHAT, CDR2 FQNNGV. Deletions cut 1 base from V and 2 bases from J, with 15 bases between. This CDR3 reads CASSLAMGVKTGANVLTF. For the CDR3, the DNA is TGTGCCAGCAGCTTAGCCATGGGCGTGAAAACTGGGGCCAACGTCCTGACTTTC.

V is TRBV27 and J is TRBJ1-1; D might be TRBD1 (6 bases). V lost 6 bases and J lost 4, with 12 bases in between. The CDR3 spans 13 residues. The germline CDR1 and CDR2 sequences are MNHEY and SMNVEV (reference sequence). DNA for the CDR3: TGTGCCAGCAGGGAAACACAGGGCACTGAAGCTTTCTTT. Its protein is CASRETQGTEAFF.

V usage is TRBV24-1 and J usage is TRBJ2-1; possibly TRBD1 for D (6 bases). The germline V and J ends were trimmed by 4 bases and 9 bases, with 18 bases remaining between them. Germline loops: CDR1 KGHDR, CDR2 SFDVKD. The CDR3 is 15 amino acids. CDR3 in DNA: TGTGCCACCAGTGACCACAGGGTTCAGAACGGTGAGCAGTTCTTC. It yields the protein CATSDHRVQNGEQFF.

CDR3 nucleotides: TGTGCCAGCAGTGAAGCGCGGGCACAATCCTACGAGCAGTACTTC. Translating gives CASSEARAQSYEQYF. The rearrangement links TRBV6-1 to TRBJ2-7; TRBD2 is a possible D gene (5 bases). Trimming pared 0 bases from V and 1 base from J, leaving 10 bases between. The CDR3 spans 15 residues. Germline V lookup: CDR1 MNHNS, CDR2 SASEGT.

J is TRBJ1-1 and V is TRBV4-2; tentatively, D is TRBD1 (5 bases). Germline V gene sequence: CDR1 LGHNA, CDR2 YNFKEQ. Trimming stripped 0 bases from V and 0 bases from J, with 11 bases between. CDR3 length equals 16 residues. The CDR3 DNA reads as TGTGCCAGCAGCCAAGATCCCCGGGGGGTGAACACTGAAGCTTTCTTT. Protein product: CASSQDPRGVNTEAFF.

The J gene is TRBJ2-7, the V gene TRBV6-2 or TRBV6-3, with 8 bases identical to TRBD1. Trimming took 4 bases from V and 3 from J; bases not matched to a gene: 8. The CDR3 length is 15 residues. Germline lookup yields CDR1 MNHEY and CDR2 SVGEGT. CDR3 sequence (DNA): TGTGCCAGCAGTTTCGTCGACAGGGGATTCTACGAGCAGTACTTC. Translation: CASSFVDRGFYEQYF.

This clone was seen only a few times. V and J are TRBV28 and TRBJ1-2; 8 bases are a match to TRBD1. The CDR3 spans 12 residues. V lost 8 bases, J lost 6 bases, and 5 bases stayed unmatched. CDR1 MDHEN and CDR2 SYDVKM come from the germline V gene. The chain's CDR3 is CASWTGKNGYTF. The CDR3 DNA reads TGTGCCAGCTGGACAGGGAAGAATGGCTACACCTTC.

The genes are TRBV19 and TRBJ1-4; D is possibly TRBD1 (5 bases). The germline V gene has CDR1 LNHDA and CDR2 SQIVND (reference sequence). V was clipped by 6 bases and J by 5 bases, with 16 bases between them. The CDR3 is made up of 15 amino acids. DNA for the CDR3: TGTGCCAGTAGCCTAACGCCGACAGAGAATGAAAAACTGTTTTTT. This codes for CASSLTPTENEKLFF.

The chain combines TRBV18 with TRBJ2-7, with D possibly TRBD2 on 5 matching bases. The CDR3 has 12 residues. V was shortened by 2 bases and J by 5 bases, with 7 bases between the two germline ends. Germline V gene sequence: CDR1 KGHSH, CDR2 LQKENI. CDR3 residues: CASSPSRDEQYF. The CDR3 nucleotides read TGTGCCAGCTCACCATCGAGGGACGAGCAGTACTTC.

The chain carries TRBV28 and TRBJ2-7, with TRBD1 matching over 9 bases. The CDR3 consists of 15 residues. Germline V lookup: CDR1 MDHEN, CDR2 SYDVKM. V shed 6 bases, J shed 3 bases, and the junction held 9 bases outside the gene matches. CDR3 sequence: CASSLAGDRDYEQYF. The CDR3 DNA follows: TGTGCCAGCAGCCTAGCTGGGGACAGGGACTACGAGCAGTACTTC. Combining the CDR3 with reference TRBV28 and TRBJ2-7 gives the whole variable domain DVKVTQSSRYLVKRTGEKVFLECVQDMDHENMFWYRQDPGLGLRLIYFSYDVKMKEKGDIPEGYSVSREKKERFSLILESASTNQTSMYLCASSLAGDRDYEQYFGPGTRLTVT.

The J gene is TRBJ2-1, the V gene TRBV5-8, with 8 bases that match TRBD2. V was pared by 4 bases and J by 7 bases, with 10 bases of the junction left unmatched. The CDR3 is 15 amino acids. Germline CDR1 SGHTS, CDR2 YDEGEE. The DNA of the CDR3 is TGTGCCAGCAGCCAGACTAGCGCGTGGAAGAATGAGCAGTTCTTC. Amino acids: CASSQTSAWKNEQFF. The entire variable domain, with the rest obtained from reference TRBV5-8 and TRBJ2-1, is as follows: EAGVTQSPTHLIKTRGQQATLRCSPISGHTSVYWYQQALGLGLQFLLWYDEGEERNRGNFPPRFSGRQFPNYSSELNVNALELEDSALYLCASSQTSAWKNEQFFGPGTRLTVL.

The gene calls are TRBV2 and TRBJ1-5; 7 bases are shared with TRBD1. Germline V gene lookup returns CDR1 SNHLY and CDR2 FYNNEI. Trimming cost V 3 bases and J 7 bases; bases outside gene matches: 6. The CDR3 totals 14 residues. CDR3 amino acids: CASSDPTGVQPQHF. Here the CDR3 DNA reads TGTGCCAGCAGTGACCCCACAGGGGTCCAGCCCCAGCATTTT.

The rearrangement joins TRBV5-4 to TRBJ2-1; 8 bases fit TRBD2. The length of the CDR3 is 14 residues. V trimming: 0 bases; J trimming: 10 bases; junction bases outside the gene matches: 6. Looked up from germline, CDR1 is SGHNT and CDR2 is YYREEE (reference sequence). The CDR3 sequence: CASSLAGLVSEQFF. The CDR3 DNA follows: TGTGCCAGCAGCTTGGCGGGACTAGTAAGCGAGCAGTTCTTC.

The rearrangement links TRBV19 to TRBJ1-6, with 9 bases lining up with TRBD1. The V gene end was trimmed by 4 bases and the J gene end by 8 bases; junction bases not matched to a gene: 6. The CDR3 length is 15 residues. Germline V gene lookup returns CDR1 LNHDA and CDR2 SQIVND (reference sequence). CDR3 sequence (DNA): TGTGCCAGTAGTAATTACAGGGGGCGAGATTCACCCCTCCACTTT. Its protein is CASSNYRGRDSPLHF.

The chain joins TRBV7-8 to TRBJ2-7; 11 nucleotides agree with TRBD2. Germline V CDR1 and CDR2: SGHVS, FQNEAQ. Trimming at V came to 5 bases and at J to 2 bases, leaving 5 bases not matched to a gene. CDR3 length: 15 residues. The CDR3 bases are TGTGCCAGCAGCCAGACTAGCGGGATAACCTACGAGCAGTACTTC. Its protein product is CASSQTSGITYEQYF.

This chain links TRBV28 with TRBJ1-1; TRBD1 matches 7 bases. V was pared by 3 bases and J by 6 bases, with 10 bases of the junction left unmatched. This CDR3 region has 15 residues. The V gene's germline CDR1 is MDHEN and CDR2 SYDVKM. CDR3 nucleotides: TGTGCCAGCAGTTTCGTTGGGGACAGTGGCGCTGAAGCTTTCTTT. Translating it yields CASSFVGDSGAEAFF.

The chain is built from TRBV7-3 and TRBJ2-1; possible D gene TRBD1, 6 bases. The CDR3 loop spans 15 amino acids. Looked up from germline, CDR1 is SGHTA and CDR2 is FQGTGA. The V end lost 2 bases, the J end lost 2 bases, and 10 bases lay between the germline ends. CDR3 in DNA: TGTGCCAGCAGCTTAGGAGGACAGCCCTACAATGAGCAGTTCTTC. Amino acids: CASSLGGQPYNEQFF.

This clone has a handful of counts. This chain links TRBV9 with TRBJ1-1, with no clear D. The germline V and J ends were trimmed by 0 bases and 0 bases, with 12 bases remaining between them. Germline V CDR1 and CDR2: SGDLS, YYNGEE. The CDR3 extends over 16 amino acids. CDR3: CASSVDGRSLNTEAFF. As DNA, the CDR3 is TGTGCCAGCAGCGTAGATGGCAGGTCTCTGAACACTGAAGCTTTCTTT.

Many counts were recorded for this clone. The chain combines TRBV7-3 with TRBJ2-7, with 7 bases fitting TRBD1. CDR1 and CDR2 (germline): SGHTA, FQGTGA. The V and J ends lost 5 bases and 7 bases, in that order; junction bases with no gene match: 5. The length of the CDR3 is 12 residues. In nucleotides, the CDR3 is TGTGCCAGCAGCCAGACAGGGAGAGAGCAGTACTTC. Residues: CASSQTGREQYF.

This clone was counted a few times. CDR3 nucleotide sequence: TGTGCCAGCAGTGAAGCCGGTCAAGAGGAGGGCTACACCTTC. It specifies CASSEAGQEEGYTF. V and J are TRBV6-1 and TRBJ1-2; D is unresolved. Germline CDR1 and CDR2: MNHNS and SASEGT. There are 14 residues in the CDR3. The ends were cut back, 0 bases at V and 8 bases at J, with 13 bases in the middle.

The chain uses TRBV29-1 and TRBJ2-1, with 13 positions matching TRBD2. V gave up 4 bases and J gave up 7 bases; unmatched junction bases: 7. Germline values: CDR1 SQVTM, CDR2 ANQGSEA. The CDR3 has 15 amino acids. As DNA, the CDR3 is TGCAGCGTTGCCGGGACTAGCGGGACATTGAATGAGCAGTTCTTC. The encoded protein is CSVAGTSGTLNEQFF.

Here the CDR3 reads CASSRPTTGSYGYTF. CDR3 nucleotide sequence: TGTGCCAGCTCACGACCGACAACGGGGTCCTATGGCTACACCTTC. The chain carries TRBV18 and TRBJ1-2; D call uncertain. This CDR3 contains 15 residues. The ends were cut back, 4 bases at V and 4 bases at J, with 16 bases in the middle. Germline CDR1 is KGHSH and CDR2 is LQKENI.

V is TRBV10-3 and J is TRBJ1-1; D not resolved. CDR1 ENHRY and CDR2 SYGVKD come from the germline V gene. This CDR3 has 13 residues. The V end was cut by 6 bases, the J end by 3 bases, with 11 bases between. The CDR3 protein is CAIRQMGDTEAFF. In nucleotides, the CDR3 is TGTGCCATCAGGCAAATGGGAGACACTGAAGCTTTCTTT.

This clone appeared once. V gene TRBV5-1 combines with J gene TRBJ2-3; 7 nucleotides line up with TRBD2. V was clipped by 0 bases and J by 5 bases; unmatched bases: 0. Germline V gene sequence: CDR1 SGHRS, CDR2 YFSETQ. The CDR3 is 13 amino acids. The CDR3 DNA sequence: TGCGCCAGCAGCTTGGGGGAGGGAGATACGCAGTATTTT. This gives the protein CASSLGEGDTQYF.

This clone appeared a single time. The chain has TRBV30 and TRBJ2-7, with TRBD2 matching 7 bases. Germline V gives CDR1 GTSNPN, CDR2 SVGIG (reference sequence). V lost 0 bases to trimming and J lost 2 bases; unmatched junction nucleotides: 4. The CDR3 has 14 residues. CDR3 in amino acids: CAWSVGGRTYEQYF. CDR3 nucleotides: TGTGCCTGGAGTGTCGGGGGGAGGACCTACGAGCAGTACTTC.

This chain links TRBV18 with TRBJ1-5; 12 nucleotides line up with TRBD1. Germline V gene data show CDR1 as KGHSH and CDR2 as LQKENI. The CDR3 has 15 residues. Trimming removed 5 bases from V and 5 bases from J; junction bases left unmatched: 4. The CDR3 spells CASSTGQGAYQPQHF. CDR3 DNA: TGTGCCAGCTCAACGGGACAGGGGGCCTATCAGCCCCAGCATTTT.

This chain connects TRBV30 to TRBJ2-7; a weak D match, TRBD1 (6 bases). V lost 2 bases, J lost 1 base, and 9 bases lay in between. The CDR3 runs 13 residues. CDR1 and CDR2 from the germline V gene are GTSNPN and SVGIG (reference sequence). The CDR3 DNA sequence: TGTGCCTGGAGTTTGGACAGTTCCTACGAGCAGTACTTC. This translates into CAWSLDSSYEQYF.